This TCR beta chain was recorded in a study of Graves' ophthalmopathy and Graves' hyperthyroidism. Across the whole study: The study drew peripheral blood at initial diagnosis, before any treatment.

The authors enrolled newly diagnosed hyperthyroidism patients aged 18 to 65 with under 2 months' duration. As diagnostic evidence, clinical symptoms, serum thyroxine, TRAb, thyroid ultrasound and orbital computed tomography were relied upon. At least ten counts were recorded for this clonotype. Its antigen is as yet unknown. Study findings and constraints: Ophthalmopathy could be told apart from stable hyperthyroidism by a 13-signature model (approximately 91% sensitivity, around 78% specificity).

The CDR3 is 13 amino acids. Germline loops: CDR1 SGHTA, CDR2 FQGNSA. Trimming stripped 5 bases from V and 4 bases from J, with 11 bases between. The TCR beta CDR3 regions underwent amplification from RNA transcripts. HTBI primers served in a first-round RT-PCR, which a second-round multiplex PCR followed. Via MiXCR, TCRdb re-called the multiplex PCR reads, giving one row per CDR3 protein. The sample yields 400,000 or so distinct CDR3 sequences, 15% to 19% seen once. Material for sequencing was peripheral blood. The J gene is TRBJ2-5, the V gene TRBV7-2; D tentatively fits TRBD1 or TRBD2 (5 bases each). This TCR was sampled from a woman aged 18-29 years with stable Graves' hyperthyroidism. The CDR3 reads CASSNSGTETQYF. In DNA form, the CDR3 reads TGTGCCAGCAGCAATTCCGGGACAGAGACCCAGTACTTC.